Listed here are 2 T cell receptor beta chains from one sample, sequenced in a study of brain metastases from non-small cell lung cancer. Sequenced by immunoSEQ multiplex PCR; TCRdb stores in-frame clones only, minus some. The sample holds around 2,200 clones, less than 95% seen once. The sequencing input was primary lung tumor tissue. All receptors come from a donor aged 40 or over with non-small cell lung cancer.

The chain links TRBV4-1 to TRBJ1-1; D gene ambiguous. The V end was cut by 3 bases, the J end by 2 bases, with 16 bases between. CDR1 MGHRA and CDR2 YSYEKL come from the germline V gene. CDR3 size: 16 residues. The CDR3 DNA reads TGCGCCAGCAGCCAGGGCATCCGGGAGGTTAACACTGAAGCTTTCTTT. Amino acid sequence: CASSQGIREVNTEAFF.

The chain joins TRBV24-1 to TRBJ1-6; the D gene is possibly TRBD1 (6 bases). The germline V and J ends were trimmed by 11 bases and 6 bases, with 13 bases remaining between them. CDR1 is KGHDR, CDR2 SFDVKD, per germline. The CDR3 sequence is 13 residues long. The CDR3 coding sequence is TGTGCCATCCAAAGGACAGCTAATTCACCCCTCCACTTT. This encodes CAIQRTANSPLHF.